Listed here is a single T cell receptor (beta chain). No antigen is known for it. This sample is part of a study of shared clonotypes between healthy human individuals. Points from the study as a whole: Only blood underwent sampling, and tissue repertoires likely differ.

Profiling relied on immunoSEQ multiplex PCR, and the TCRdb table lists in-frame clones only, not all of them. The sample yields over 2 million clones, around 90% seen once. This CDR3 spans 15 amino acids. CDR1 and CDR2 from the germline V gene are MNHNS and SASEGT. Trimming at V came to 5 bases and at J to 3 bases, leaving 5 bases not matched to a gene. This chain uses TRBV6-1 with TRBJ2-7, with 12 bases identical to TRBD2. This clonotype originated in a man younger than 35 in good health. Some clones in this sample may be carry-over from other donors' samples. The source material was naive CD4+ T cells from PBMCs. The subset denotes: CD45RA+ positively selected. The CDR3 region is CASSSLAGGLYEQYF. CDR3 nucleotide sequence: TGTGCCAGCAGTTCACTAGCGGGAGGCCTCTACGAGCAGTACTTC.